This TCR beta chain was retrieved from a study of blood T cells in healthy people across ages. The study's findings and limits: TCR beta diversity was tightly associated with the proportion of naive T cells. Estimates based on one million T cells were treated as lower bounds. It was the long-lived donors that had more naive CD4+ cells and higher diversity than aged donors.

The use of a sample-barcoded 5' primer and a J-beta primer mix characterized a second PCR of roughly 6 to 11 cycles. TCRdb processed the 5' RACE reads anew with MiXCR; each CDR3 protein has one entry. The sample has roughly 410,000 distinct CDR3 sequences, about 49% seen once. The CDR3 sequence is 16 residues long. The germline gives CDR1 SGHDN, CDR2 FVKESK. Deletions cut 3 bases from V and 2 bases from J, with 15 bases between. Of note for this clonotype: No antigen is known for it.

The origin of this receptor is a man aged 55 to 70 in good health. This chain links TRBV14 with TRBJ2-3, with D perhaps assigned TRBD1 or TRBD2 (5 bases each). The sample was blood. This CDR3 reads CASSHIPGTDTDTQYF. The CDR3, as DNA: TGTGCCAGCAGCCACATTCCCGGGACGGACACAGATACGCAGTATTTT.